This is a list of T cell receptor beta chains from one sample in a study of blood T cell repertoires in COVID-19. The method was immunoSEQ multiplex PCR; TCRdb's version includes in-frame clones alone and lacks a portion of them. The repertoire includes tens of thousands of clones, around 91% of them detected once, and about 6.1% sits in the top ten. The sample comprised peripheral blood. The source is a human donor in a cohort sampled during active COVID-19. The CDR3 runs from the conserved cysteine through the conserved F or W. The D gene is left open where the match is weak. Size is stated for part of the rows, as once, few or many counts, or as a class when the clone is expanded.

CDR3 protein: CASSYDPTTQASTDTQYF
CDR3 DNA: TGCGCCAGCAGTTATGACCCTACGACACAAGCTAGCACAGATACGCAGTATTTT
clone size: -
V gene: TRBV5-1
J gene: TRBJ2-3
D gene: -

CDR3 protein: CASRLGGAPQETQYF
CDR3 DNA: TGTGCCAGCAGGCTGGGGGGGGCCCCCCAAGAGACCCAGTACTTC
clone size: -
V gene: TRBV2
J gene: TRBJ2-5
D gene: -

CDR3 protein: CASSTRTSGGSLLAETQYF
CDR3 DNA: TGTGCCAGCAGCACGCGGACTAGCGGGGGGTCCTTGTTGGCGGAGACCCAGTACTTC
clone size: -
V gene: TRBV7-9
J gene: TRBJ2-5
D gene: TRBD2

CDR3 protein: CARWTVPWTWNTEAFF
CDR3 DNA: TGTGCCAGATGGACAGTCCCCTGGACGTGGAACACTGAAGCTTTCTTT
clone size: -
V gene: TRBV25-1
J gene: TRBJ1-1
D gene: -

CDR3 protein: CASSDRTGGYNEQFF
CDR3 DNA: TGTGCCAGCAGTGATCGGACAGGGGGTTACAATGAGCAGTTCTTC
clone size: -
V gene: TRBV6-1
J gene: TRBJ2-1
D gene: TRBD1

CDR3 protein: CASSLNGLGARYGYTF
CDR3 DNA: TGTGCCAGCAGCTTAAATGGTCTGGGGGCGAGGTATGGCTACACCTTC
clone size: -
V gene: TRBV7-3
J gene: TRBJ1-2
D gene: -

CDR3 protein: CATSPIAGTGELFF
CDR3 DNA: TGTGCCACCAGCCCCATCGCGGGAACCGGGGAGCTGTTTTTT
clone size: -
V gene: TRBV15
J gene: TRBJ2-2
D gene: -

CDR3 protein: CASSLGLGRGTEAFF
CDR3 DNA: TGTGCCAGCAGCTTAGGTCTGGGTAGAGGCACTGAAGCTTTCTTT
clone size: once
V gene: TRBV7-9
J gene: TRBJ1-1
D gene: -

CDR3 protein: CASSYSAGGPYEQYF
CDR3 DNA: TGTGCCAGCAGTTACTCCGCGGGGGGGCCCTACGAGCAGTACTTC
clone size: -
V gene: TRBV6-6
J gene: TRBJ2-7
D gene: TRBD2

CDR3 protein: CASSSTVSGANVLTF
CDR3 DNA: TGTGCCAGCAGTTCGACAGTATCTGGGGCCAACGTCCTGACTTTC
clone size: -
V gene: TRBV27
J gene: TRBJ2-6
D gene: -

CDR3 protein: CASSLIAGGYNEQFF
CDR3 DNA: TGCGCCAGCAGCTTGATTGCGGGGGGGTACAATGAGCAGTTCTTC
clone size: -
V gene: TRBV5-1
J gene: TRBJ2-1
D gene: TRBD2

CDR3 protein: CASGQGIPMNTEAFF
CDR3 DNA: TGTGCCAGCGGGCAGGGTATACCTATGAACACTGAAGCTTTCTTT
clone size: -
V gene: TRBV3-1/TRBV3-2
J gene: TRBJ1-1
D gene: -

CDR3 protein: CSAGTDYEQYF
CDR3 DNA: TGCAGTGCCGGGACAGACTACGAGCAGTACTTC
clone size: -
V gene: TRBV20-1
J gene: TRBJ2-7
D gene: TRBD1

CDR3 protein: CASSQDIRQGAPGANVLTF
CDR3 DNA: TGCGCCAGCAGCCAAGATATAAGGCAGGGGGCGCCTGGGGCCAACGTCCTGACTTTC
clone size: -
V gene: TRBV4-3
J gene: TRBJ2-6
D gene: TRBD1

CDR3 protein: CASSRAGQETQYF
CDR3 DNA: TGTGCCAGCAGCAGGGCAGGGCAAGAGACCCAGTACTTC
clone size: -
V gene: TRBV25-1
J gene: TRBJ2-5
D gene: -

CDR3 protein: CASSPPSPGRTQYF
CDR3 DNA: TGTGCCAGCAGCCCCCCATCCCCGGGTCGCACGCAGTATTTT
clone size: -
V gene: TRBV9
J gene: TRBJ2-3
D gene: -

CDR3 protein: CASSERDRVANEKLFF
CDR3 DNA: TGTGCCAGCAGTGAACGGGACAGGGTCGCTAATGAAAAACTGTTTTTT
clone size: -
V gene: TRBV6-1
J gene: TRBJ1-4
D gene: TRBD1

CDR3 protein: CASSFRGLSPLHF
CDR3 DNA: TGTGCCAGCAGTTTTAGAGGATTGTCACCCCTCCACTTT
clone size: -
V gene: TRBV12-3/TRBV12-4
J gene: TRBJ1-6
D gene: -

CDR3 protein: CASSLGTSGGQETQYF
CDR3 DNA: TGTGCCAGCAGCCTTGGGACTAGCGGGGGTCAAGAGACCCAGTACTTC
clone size: -
V gene: TRBV11-2
J gene: TRBJ2-5
D gene: TRBD2

CDR3 protein: CASSRGGNQPQHF
CDR3 DNA: TGCGCCAGTAGCCGGGGGGGCAATCAGCCCCAGCATTTT
clone size: -
V gene: TRBV4-3
J gene: TRBJ1-5
D gene: -

CDR3 protein: CASIPDRSAGNTIYF
CDR3 DNA: TGTGCCAGCATTCCAGACAGGTCCGCTGGAAACACCATATATTTT
clone size: -
V gene: TRBV2
J gene: TRBJ1-3
D gene: -

CDR3 protein: CASSKEHRYYEQYF
CDR3 DNA: TGTGCCAGCAGCAAAGAACACAGATACTACGAGCAGTACTTC
clone size: -
V gene: TRBV21-1
J gene: TRBJ2-7
D gene: -

CDR3 protein: CASSQGSRGSYEQYF
CDR3 DNA: TGCGCCAGCAGCCAAGGGAGCAGGGGTTCGTACGAGCAGTACTTC
clone size: once
V gene: TRBV4-1
J gene: TRBJ2-7
D gene: -

CDR3 protein: CASSWTSGGADTQYF
CDR3 DNA: TGTGCCAGCAGCTGGACTAGCGGGGGGGCAGATACGCAGTATTTT
clone size: -
V gene: TRBV7-2
J gene: TRBJ2-3
D gene: TRBD2

CDR3 protein: CASGQAGGQETQYF
CDR3 DNA: TGTGCCAGCGGACAAGCGGGGGGCCAAGAGACCCAGTACTTC
clone size: once
V gene: TRBV9
J gene: TRBJ2-5
D gene: TRBD2

CDR3 protein: CATSENITGGNYNSPLHF
CDR3 DNA: TGTGCCACCAGTGAAAATATAACAGGGGGCAATTATAATTCACCCCTCCACTTT
clone size: once
V gene: TRBV24-1
J gene: TRBJ1-6
D gene: TRBD1

CDR3 protein: CASSKRQGATTNEKLFF
CDR3 DNA: TGTGCCAGCAGCAAAAGACAGGGGGCGACAACTAATGAAAAACTGTTTTTT
clone size: -
V gene: TRBV9
J gene: TRBJ1-4
D gene: TRBD1

CDR3 protein: CASSQFFQGTQYF
CDR3 DNA: TGTGCCAGCAGTCAATTCTTCCAGGGAACGCAGTATTTT
clone size: -
V gene: TRBV27
J gene: TRBJ2-3
D gene: -

CDR3 protein: CASSLGPDGYTF
CDR3 DNA: TGTGCCAGCAGCTTAGGGCCCGATGGCTACACCTTC
clone size: -
V gene: TRBV7-9
J gene: TRBJ1-2
D gene: -

CDR3 protein: CSVEGQGRGEAFF
CDR3 DNA: TGCAGCGTTGAGGGACAGGGTAGGGGAGAAGCTTTCTTT
clone size: -
V gene: TRBV29-1
J gene: TRBJ1-1
D gene: TRBD1

CDR3 protein: CASSRGQSYEQYF
CDR3 DNA: TGCGCCAGCAGCCGAGGACAGTCCTACGAGCAGTACTTC
clone size: -
V gene: TRBV5-1
J gene: TRBJ2-7
D gene: -

CDR3 protein: CASSLDGTTRGNSPLHF
CDR3 DNA: TGTGCCAGCAGTTTGGACGGGACAACGCGAGGGAATTCACCCCTCCACTTT
clone size: -
V gene: TRBV9
J gene: TRBJ1-6
D gene: -

CDR3 protein: CASNHVTENTEAFF
CDR3 DNA: TGTGCCAGCAACCACGTGACAGAGAACACTGAAGCTTTCTTT
clone size: -
V gene: TRBV2
J gene: TRBJ1-1
D gene: -

CDR3 protein: CASSYAGGSDTQYF
CDR3 DNA: TGTGCCAGCAGTTACGCGGGGGGTTCAGATACGCAGTATTTT
clone size: -
V gene: TRBV6-6
J gene: TRBJ2-3
D gene: TRBD2

CDR3 protein: CASSPRTYRVGINYGYTF
CDR3 DNA: TGTGCCAGCTCACCACGAACTTACAGGGTCGGGATTAACTATGGCTACACCTTC
clone size: -
V gene: TRBV18
J gene: TRBJ1-2
D gene: -

CDR3 protein: CASSIGRDRSYGYTF
CDR3 DNA: TGTGCCAGTAGTATAGGAAGGGACAGAAGCTATGGCTACACCTTC
clone size: -
V gene: TRBV19
J gene: TRBJ1-2
D gene: TRBD1

CDR3 protein: CSASQNTFDNEQFF
CDR3 DNA: TGCAGTGCTAGTCAAAATACTTTCGACAATGAGCAGTTCTTC
clone size: -
V gene: TRBV20-1
J gene: TRBJ2-1
D gene: -

CDR3 protein: CASSQVAGEQYF
CDR3 DNA: TGCGCCAGCAGCCAGGTAGCTGGCGAGCAGTACTTC
clone size: -
V gene: TRBV4-1
J gene: TRBJ2-7
D gene: -

CDR3 protein: CASRGDRGVNEQYF
CDR3 DNA: TGTGCCAGCAGGGGGGACAGGGGGGTCAACGAGCAGTACTTC
clone size: -
V gene: TRBV6-5
J gene: TRBJ2-7
D gene: TRBD1

CDR3 protein: CASRKTGGASYEQYF
CDR3 DNA: TGTGCCAGCAGAAAGACAGGGGGAGCCTCCTACGAGCAGTACTTC
clone size: -
V gene: TRBV7-9
J gene: TRBJ2-7
D gene: TRBD1

CDR3 protein: CASSPDPSSYNEQFF
CDR3 DNA: TGTGCCAGCAGTCCTGACCCTAGCTCCTACAATGAGCAGTTCTTC
clone size: -
V gene: TRBV27
J gene: TRBJ2-1
D gene: -

CDR3 protein: CASSKTGTGTLTDTQYF
CDR3 DNA: TGTGCCAGTAGTAAAACCGGGACAGGCACCCTCACAGATACGCAGTATTTT
clone size: -
V gene: TRBV19
J gene: TRBJ2-3
D gene: TRBD1

CDR3 protein: CASSEVRDYEQYF
CDR3 DNA: TGTGCCAGCAGTGAAGTCAGGGACTACGAGCAGTACTTC
clone size: -
V gene: TRBV2
J gene: TRBJ2-7
D gene: -

CDR3 protein: CASSTSGGVNEQFF
CDR3 DNA: TGTGCCAGCAGCACTAGCGGGGGGGTCAATGAGCAGTTCTTC
clone size: -
V gene: TRBV7-3
J gene: TRBJ2-1
D gene: TRBD2

CDR3 protein: CASSDPYTSGANTEAFF
CDR3 DNA: TGTGCCAGCAGCGATCCGTACACCTCAGGGGCGAACACTGAAGCTTTCTTT
clone size: -
V gene: TRBV9
J gene: TRBJ1-1
D gene: -

CDR3 protein: CASRSTDGEKLFF
CDR3 DNA: TGTGCCAGCCGATCGACAGACGGGGAAAAACTGTTTTTT
clone size: few
V gene: TRBV6-5
J gene: TRBJ1-4
D gene: -

CDR3 protein: CASSHRAKTDRRADTQYF
CDR3 DNA: TGCGCCAGCAGCCACAGGGCTAAGACAGATCGTAGAGCGGATACGCAGTATTTT
clone size: -
V gene: TRBV4-3
J gene: TRBJ2-3
D gene: -

CDR3 protein: CASSPKETQYF
CDR3 DNA: TGTGCCAGCAGCCCAAAAGAGACCCAGTACTTC
clone size: -
V gene: TRBV7-9
J gene: TRBJ2-5
D gene: -

CDR3 protein: CASSYSRGAYNEQFF
CDR3 DNA: TGTGCCAGCAGTTACTCCCGGGGGGCCTACAATGAGCAGTTCTTC
clone size: -
V gene: TRBV6-2/TRBV6-3
J gene: TRBJ2-1
D gene: TRBD2

CDR3 protein: CASSLDRTSGTQETQYF
CDR3 DNA: TGTGCCAGCAGCTTAGATCGGACTAGCGGGACTCAAGAGACCCAGTACTTC
clone size: -
V gene: TRBV11-2
J gene: TRBJ2-5
D gene: TRBD2

CDR3 protein: CASSQTGTQPQHF
CDR3 DNA: TGTGCCAGCAGCCAAACGGGAACTCAGCCCCAGCATTTT
clone size: -
V gene: TRBV3-1/TRBV3-2
J gene: TRBJ1-5
D gene: -

CDR3 protein: CATAEIPTGNTEAFF
CDR3 DNA: TGTGCCACCGCCGAAATACCGACAGGAAACACTGAAGCTTTCTTT
clone size: once
V gene: TRBV6-6
J gene: TRBJ1-1
D gene: -

CDR3 protein: CASSTQGAYTGELFF
CDR3 DNA: TGTGCCAGCAGTACCCAGGGGGCTTACACCGGGGAGCTGTTTTTT
clone size: once
V gene: TRBV6-6
J gene: TRBJ2-2
D gene: TRBD1

CDR3 protein: CASSYGTSYEQYF
CDR3 DNA: TGTGCCAGCAGTTACGGGACTAGCTACGAGCAGTACTTC
clone size: -
V gene: TRBV6-2/TRBV6-3
J gene: TRBJ2-7
D gene: TRBD2

CDR3 protein: CASSPGGTAYNSPLHF
CDR3 DNA: TGTGCCAGCAGCCCTGGGGGGACGGCGTATAATTCACCCCTCCACTTT
clone size: -
V gene: TRBV5-4
J gene: TRBJ1-6
D gene: -